This record looks at one TCR beta chain sequence and its context. V lost 1 base to trimming and J lost 1 base; unmatched junction nucleotides: 13. The CDR3 has 18 residues. Germline loops: CDR1 SGHVS, CDR2 FQNEAQ. This sample is drawn from a study of radiotherapy plus CTLA-4 blockade in lung cancer. About the research overall: Patients showed objective responses in approximately 17% of cases and disease control in under 35%.

The data were produced by immunoSEQ multiplex PCR, yet TCRdb's version contains in-frame clones alone and is incomplete. The sample lists about 53,000 clones, 70% to 90% occurring once. Sample: peripheral blood, taken from a patient treated with radiotherapy plus ipilimumab. This chain connects TRBV7-8 to TRBJ2-7; 7 bases align to TRBD1. The receptor was derived from a human donor with non-small cell lung cancer whose response to radiotherapy plus ipilimumab could not be evaluated. CDR3 amino acids: CASSLVLVQGVKSYEQYF. CDR3 bases: TGTGCCAGCAGCTTAGTCTTGGTTCAGGGGGTAAAGTCCTACGAGCAGTACTTC.